The 22 T cell receptor beta chains reported below all come from one sample, sequenced in a study of cytomegalovirus exposure and HLA in healthy donors. 13 Jbeta primers and 60 Vbeta primers were used for the PCR. Some clones are missing from TCRdb's copy, which holds only in-frame ones; the method was immunoSEQ multiplex PCR. In the table there are about 160,000 clones, 70% to 80% of which are singletons. Source material: PBMCs. The receptors derive from a man between 40 and 49 years old in good health and CMV-seronegative.

In nucleotides, the CDR3 is TGTGCCAGCAGCTTACAGGGGGCAACCGGGGAGCTGTTTTTT. This encodes CASSLQGATGELFF. The J gene is TRBJ2-2, the V gene TRBV5-4; 9 bases fit TRBD1. The junction had 1 base not matched to a gene; V was cut back by 2 bases and J by 5 bases. Germline V gene lookup returns CDR1 SGHNT and CDR2 YYREEE (reference sequence). This CDR3 has 14 amino acids.

This clone was detected only once. V and J are TRBV27 and TRBJ1-1; 11 bases match TRBD1. Germline V gene data show CDR1 as MNHEY and CDR2 as SMNVEV (reference sequence). V dropped 5 bases and J dropped 6; count of bases not matched to a gene: 8. The CDR3 has 15 amino acids. Here the CDR3 reads CASSIPGQGVSEAFF. For the CDR3, the DNA is TGTGCCAGCAGTATCCCGGGACAGGGGGTCTCTGAAGCTTTCTTT.

Only one count was recorded for this clone. The chain carries TRBV6-5 and TRBJ1-2, with D possibly TRBD1 on 6 matching bases. The length of the CDR3 is 12 residues. Germline V gene sequence: CDR1 MNHEY, CDR2 SVGAGI. CDR3 loop: CGVGGLDYGYTF. In nucleotides, the CDR3 is TGTGGGGTAGGGGGATTGGACTATGGCTACACCTTC.

The DNA of the CDR3 is TGTGCCAGCAGCCGGGGGATAAGCTCCTATAATTCACCCCTCCACTTT. It codes for CASSRGISSYNSPLHF. The V and J genes are TRBV5-4 and TRBJ1-6; tentative D call: TRBD1 (5 bases). Germline CDR1 reads SGHNT; CDR2 reads YYREEE (reference sequence). V lost 4 bases, J lost 0 bases, and 11 bases lay in between. This CDR3 comprises 16 residues.

In nucleotides, the CDR3 is TGCGCCAGCAGTCTGGCAACCCCCCCGGGTGGCTACACCTTC. Its protein is CASSLATPPGGYTF. J is TRBJ1-2 and V is TRBV5-1; no definite D call. CDR1 is SGHRS, CDR2 YFSETQ, per germline. CDR3 size: 14 residues. Trimming took off 5 bases at V and 7 bases at J, with 18 bases between the two ends.

The J gene is TRBJ1-6, the V gene TRBV6-5; 7 nucleotides agree with TRBD1. The CDR3 runs to 16 residues. Germline V CDR1 and CDR2: MNHEY, SVGAGI. With V trimmed by 3 bases and J by 7 bases, 9 bases remained unmatched. CDR3 region: CASSYFEWTGNSPLHF. In DNA, the CDR3 is TGTGCCAGCAGTTATTTCGAATGGACAGGCAATTCACCCCTCCACTTT.

This clone has a handful of counts. The junction and the germline gene differ at one end; a read error may be behind it. J is TRBJ2-7 and V is TRBV7-9; maybe TRBD2 (6 bases). Germline CDR1 and CDR2: SEHNR and FQNEAQ (reference sequence). This CDR3 has 16 amino acids. The CDR3 reads CSSSSPTEDYSYEQYF. The CDR3 DNA reads as TGTTCCAGCAGCTCTCCGACTGAGGACTACTCCTACGAGCAGTACTTC.

The chain employs TRBV4-1 and TRBJ2-6; TRBD2 might be the D (5 bases). This CDR3 comprises 19 residues. The V end lost 4 bases, the J end lost 1 base, and 20 bases lay between the germline ends. The germline gives CDR1 MGHRA, CDR2 YSYEKL. The CDR3 reads CASSPEVYSAFSGANVLTF. The DNA for the CDR3 is TGCGCCAGCAGCCCCGAAGTATATAGCGCCTTTTCTGGGGCCAACGTCCTGACTTTC.

The CDR3 DNA is TGTGCCAGCAGTAAGACAGGGTACACTGAAGCTTTCTTT. It codes for CASSKTGYTEAFF. The chain employs TRBV27 and TRBJ1-1; 7 bases agree with TRBD1. Germline lookup yields CDR1 MNHEY and CDR2 SMNVEV (reference sequence). The CDR3 sequence is 13 residues long. With V trimmed by 5 bases and J by 3 bases, 3 bases remained unmatched.

The chain couples TRBV28 to TRBJ2-2, with 7 bases matching TRBD1. Germline V gene sequence: CDR1 MDHEN, CDR2 SYDVKM. The CDR3 is 13 amino acids. The V gene end was trimmed by 6 bases and the J gene end by 7 bases; junction bases not matched to a gene: 5. The CDR3 DNA reads TGTGCCAGCAGGAACAGGGGAGTCGGGGAGCTGTTTTTT. Translation: CASRNRGVGELFF.

The chain couples TRBV5-4 to TRBJ2-1, with D maybe TRBD1 (6 bases). V gave up 4 bases and J gave up 5 bases, with 16 bases separating them. CDR1 SGHNT and CDR2 YYREEE come from the germline V gene (reference sequence). The CDR3 sequence is 15 residues long. DNA for the CDR3: TGTGCCAGCAGCAGAGATCCAGGGGACCACAATGAGCAGTTCTTC. As protein: CASSRDPGDHNEQFF.

CDR3 nucleotides: TGTGCCAGCAGCGTGGACAGGGATCGGAATCAGCCCCAGCATTTT. This encodes CASSVDRDRNQPQHF. The chain uses TRBV5-5 and TRBJ1-5, with 8 bases that match TRBD1. The CDR3 is 15 residues long. The ends lost 4 bases at V and 4 bases at J; junction bases unmatched: 7. Germline V gene data show CDR1 as SGHKS and CDR2 as YYEKEE (reference sequence).

This rearrangement joins TRBV6-6 to TRBJ2-7; no firm D call. This CDR3 region has 15 residues. Germline CDR1 and CDR2: MNHNY and SVGAGI (reference sequence). The ends were cut back, 7 bases at V and 0 bases at J, with 16 bases in the middle. The DNA of the CDR3 is TGTGCCAGCACCTCCCGCGATAGGAGCTCCTACGAGCAGTACTTC. Translating gives CASTSRDRSSYEQYF.

This clone was seen more than once but under ten times. The CDR3 region has the DNA TGTGCCATCAGAGAGGGGGGAGGCCTCTACGAGCAGTACTTC. This encodes CAIREGGGLYEQYF. The rearrangement links TRBV10-3 to TRBJ2-7; possibly TRBD1 or TRBD2 for D (6 bases each). The germline V and J ends were trimmed by 6 bases and 3 bases, with 15 bases remaining between them. This CDR3 is 14 amino acids long. The germline V gene has CDR1 ENHRY and CDR2 SYGVKD.

This clone has a single count. The gene calls are TRBV4-2 and TRBJ2-4; D ambiguous. CDR1 LGHNA and CDR2 YNFKEQ come from the germline V gene. V was cut by 0 bases and J by 3 bases, with 15 bases left in between. The length of the CDR3 is 17 residues. The CDR3 protein is CASSQDISFVYKNIQYF. As DNA, the CDR3 is TGTGCCAGCAGCCAAGATATCTCCTTTGTTTACAAAAACATTCAGTACTTC.

This chain uses TRBV28 with TRBJ1-6; D may be TRBD1 (6 bases). CDR1 MDHEN and CDR2 SYDVKM come from the germline V gene. Trimming removed 8 bases from V and 14 bases from J, with 22 bases in between. This CDR3 has 14 residues. CDR3 nucleotides: TGTGCCAGCTTTACCGGGGACACCTCCCAGGCCCTCCACTTT. It is translated as CASFTGDTSQALHF.

This clone was recorded a few times. The V gene is TRBV15, the J gene TRBJ2-7, with 11 bases lining up with TRBD2. CDR1 and CDR2 (germline): LNHNV, YYDKDF (reference sequence). V was pared by 1 base and J by 1 base, with 3 bases of the junction left unmatched. This CDR3 has 16 residues. CDR3 amino acids: CATSRGRTSGSYEQYF. CDR3 sequence (DNA): TGTGCCACCAGCAGAGGAAGGACTAGCGGGTCCTACGAGCAGTACTTC.

This clone was found a few times. The CDR3 region has the DNA TGTGCCAGCAGCTCCGTGGATACGCAGTATTTT. It translates to CASSSVDTQYF. The chain couples TRBV11-2 to TRBJ2-3; D is undetermined. The CDR3 has 11 amino acids. Trimming cost V 4 bases and J 6 bases, with 5 bases left between them. Per germline, CDR1 SGHAT and CDR2 FQNNGV.

The chain is built from TRBV5-4 and TRBJ2-1, with TRBD2 matching 9 bases. Trimming cost V 3 bases and J 13 bases; bases outside gene matches: 17. Germline values: CDR1 SGHNT, CDR2 YYREEE (reference sequence). The CDR3 contains 16 residues. The DNA for the CDR3 is TGTGCCAGCAGCTCCGACGCCGGGACTAGCTATAGTCTACAGTTCTTC. It codes for CASSSDAGTSYSLQFF.

In regard to this clone: The junction and the germline gene differ at one end; a read error may be behind it. The chain is built from TRBV7-8 and TRBJ2-6; D perhaps matches TRBD1 (5 bases). The CDR3 extends over 16 amino acids. In germline, CDR1 is SGHVS, CDR2 FQNEAQ. CDR3 coding DNA: TGTGCCAGCAGCTTAAGACGGTACTCTGGGGCCAACGGCCTGACTTTC. It is translated as CASSLRRYSGANGLTF.

In its sample, this clone was seen once. The chain joins TRBV5-4 to TRBJ1-2; D might be TRBD1 (6 bases). Trimming took 1 base from V and 9 from J, leaving 16 bases between them. This CDR3 comprises 14 residues. CDR1 and CDR2 from the germline V gene are SGHNT and YYREEE (reference sequence). The CDR3 DNA reads TGTGCCAGCAGCTTGTTGGCCGGTACAGGGCGCTACACCTTC. This encodes CASSLLAGTGRYTF.

The V gene is TRBV11-3, the J gene TRBJ2-5; 8 bases line up with TRBD1. J gave up 4 bases and V 3 bases, and 10 bases lay outside the gene matches. Germline CDR1 is SGHNT and CDR2 is YENEEA. This CDR3 comprises 16 residues. The CDR3 region has the DNA TGTGCCAGCAGCTTGTGGACAGGGCTCGTTGTAGAGACCCAGTACTTC. As protein: CASSLWTGLVVETQYF.